This T cell receptor (beta chain) was observed in a study of T-cell reconstitution after alpha-beta-depleted transplantation in children. Preparing the TCRbeta library involved the use of unique molecular identifiers. MiXCR was run by TCRdb on the PCR reads, yielding one entry per CDR3 protein. The sample records 490,000 or so distinct CDR3 sequences, about an eighth being singletons. Germline V lookup: CDR1 MGHDK, CDR2 SYGVNS. CDR3 length equals 18 residues. V lost 2 bases and J lost 0; bases outside the gene matches: 7. This TCR was recovered from a human donor who donated a stem cell graft to a child with combined immunodeficiency. This chain connects TRBV25-1 to TRBJ2-7; 13 bases align to TRBD2. Specimen: PBMCs from the stem cell graft donor, collected from the stem cell graft. The CDR3 coding sequence is TGTGCCAGCAGTGAAGGACTAGCGGGAGTAGTCAGCTCCTACGAGCAGTACTTC. Amino acid sequence: CASSEGLAGVVSSYEQYF.